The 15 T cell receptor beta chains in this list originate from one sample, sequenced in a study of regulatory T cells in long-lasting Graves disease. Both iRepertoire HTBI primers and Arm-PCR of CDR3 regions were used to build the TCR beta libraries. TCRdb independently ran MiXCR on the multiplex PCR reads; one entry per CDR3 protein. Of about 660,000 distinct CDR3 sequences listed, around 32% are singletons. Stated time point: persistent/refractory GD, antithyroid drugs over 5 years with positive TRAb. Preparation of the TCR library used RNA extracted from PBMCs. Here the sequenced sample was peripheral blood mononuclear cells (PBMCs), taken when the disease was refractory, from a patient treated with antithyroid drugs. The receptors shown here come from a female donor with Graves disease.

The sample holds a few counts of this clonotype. The CDR3 protein is CASSLAEGQGQETQYF. In nucleotides, the CDR3 is TGCGCCAGCAGCTTGGCCGAGGGTCAAGGGCAAGAGACCCAGTACTTC. This chain connects TRBV5-1 to TRBJ2-5; TRBD2 might be the D (5 bases). V lost 0 bases, J lost 2 bases, and 14 bases lay in between. CDR3 length: 16 amino acids. Per the germline V gene, CDR1 is SGHRS and CDR2 is YFSETQ.

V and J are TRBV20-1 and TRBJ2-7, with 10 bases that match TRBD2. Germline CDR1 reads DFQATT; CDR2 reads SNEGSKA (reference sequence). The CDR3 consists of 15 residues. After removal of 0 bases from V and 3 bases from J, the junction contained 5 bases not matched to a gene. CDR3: CSARDLAGEYYEQYF. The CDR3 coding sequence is TGCAGTGCTAGAGACCTAGCGGGAGAATACTACGAGCAGTACTTC.

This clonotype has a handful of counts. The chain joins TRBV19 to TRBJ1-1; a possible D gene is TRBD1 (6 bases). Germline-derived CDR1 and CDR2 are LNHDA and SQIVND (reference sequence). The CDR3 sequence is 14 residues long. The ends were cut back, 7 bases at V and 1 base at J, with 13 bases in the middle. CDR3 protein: CASIRGTRNTEAFF. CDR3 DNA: TGTGCCAGTATAAGGGGGACCCGGAACACTGAAGCTTTCTTT.

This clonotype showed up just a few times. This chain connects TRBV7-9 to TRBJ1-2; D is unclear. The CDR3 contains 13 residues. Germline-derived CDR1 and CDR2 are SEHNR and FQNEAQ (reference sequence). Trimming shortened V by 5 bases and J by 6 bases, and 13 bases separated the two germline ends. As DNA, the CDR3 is TGTGCCAGCAGCCTAAACCCGGACGATGGCTACACCTTC. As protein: CASSLNPDDGYTF. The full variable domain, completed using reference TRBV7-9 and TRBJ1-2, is DTGVSQNPRHKITKRGQNVTFRCDPISEHNRLYWYRQTLGQGPEFLTYFQNEAQLEKSRLLSDRFSAERPKGSFSTLEIQRTEQGDSAMYLCASSLNPDDGYTFGSGTRLTVV.

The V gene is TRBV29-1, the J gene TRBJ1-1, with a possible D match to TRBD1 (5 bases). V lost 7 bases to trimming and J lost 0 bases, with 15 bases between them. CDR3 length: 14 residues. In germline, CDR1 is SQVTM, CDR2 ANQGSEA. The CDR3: CSARGAAMNTEAFF. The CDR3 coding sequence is TGCAGCGCCCGAGGGGCAGCAATGAACACTGAAGCTTTCTTT.

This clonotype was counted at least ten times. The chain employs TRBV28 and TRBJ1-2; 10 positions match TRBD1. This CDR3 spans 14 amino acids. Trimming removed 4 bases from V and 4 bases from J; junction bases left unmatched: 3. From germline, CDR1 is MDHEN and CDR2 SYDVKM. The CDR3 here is CASSSRDRGYGYTF. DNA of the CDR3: TGTGCCAGCAGTTCCCGGGACAGGGGCTATGGCTACACCTTC.

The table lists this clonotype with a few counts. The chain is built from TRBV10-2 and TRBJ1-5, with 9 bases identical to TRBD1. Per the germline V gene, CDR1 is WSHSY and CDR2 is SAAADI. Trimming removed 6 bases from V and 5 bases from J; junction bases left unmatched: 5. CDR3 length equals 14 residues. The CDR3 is CASRGTGKDQPQHF. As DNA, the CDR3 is TGCGCCAGCAGAGGGACAGGGAAAGATCAGCCCCAGCATTTT.

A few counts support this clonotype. The DNA of the CDR3 is TGTGCCAGCAGCTTATCCGGGGGGACCTACGAGCAGTACTTC. Protein sequence: CASSLSGGTYEQYF. The chain links TRBV7-3 to TRBJ2-7, with 7 positions matching TRBD2. Unmatched junction bases numbered 3, after V lost 2 bases and J lost 2 bases. The germline gives CDR1 SGHTA, CDR2 FQGTGA. This CDR3 region has 14 residues. Full variable domain (outside the CDR3, taken from reference TRBV7-3 and TRBJ2-7): GAGVSQTPSNKVTEKGKYVELRCDPISGHTALYWYRQSLGQGPEFLIYFQGTGAADDSGLPNDRFFAVRPEGSVSTLKIQRTERGDSAVYLCASSLSGGTYEQYFGPGTRLTVT.

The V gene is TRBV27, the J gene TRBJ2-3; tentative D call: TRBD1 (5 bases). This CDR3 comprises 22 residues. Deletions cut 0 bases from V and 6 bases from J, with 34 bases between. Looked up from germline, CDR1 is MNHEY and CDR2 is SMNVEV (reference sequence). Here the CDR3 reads CASSLSFLSLGQTLGYGDTQYF. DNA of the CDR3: TGTGCCAGCAGTTTATCGTTTCTCTCGCTGGGGCAGACTCTAGGGTATGGCGATACGCAGTATTTT.

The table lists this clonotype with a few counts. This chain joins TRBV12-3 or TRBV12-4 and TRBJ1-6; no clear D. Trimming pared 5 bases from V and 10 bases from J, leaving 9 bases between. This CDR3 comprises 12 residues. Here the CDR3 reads CASSHPHSPLHF. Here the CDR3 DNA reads TGTGCCAGCAGTCACCCCCACTCACCCCTCCACTTT.

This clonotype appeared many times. CDR3 coding DNA: TGTGCCAGCAGTTTTGCACAGTTTTATCAGCCCCAGCATTTT. This sequence encodes CASSFAQFYQPQHF. The chain uses TRBV28 and TRBJ1-5; D is unresolved. CDR1 and CDR2 from the germline V gene are MDHEN and SYDVKM. The V end was cut by 3 bases, the J end by 5 bases, with 11 bases between. The CDR3 sequence is 14 residues long. The variable domain in full, with the rest retrieved from reference TRBV28 and TRBJ1-5, is DVKVTQSSRYLVKRTGEKVFLECVQDMDHENMFWYRQDPGLGLRLIYFSYDVKMKEKGDIPEGYSVSREKKERFSLILESASTNQTSMYLCASSFAQFYQPQHFGDGTRLSIL.

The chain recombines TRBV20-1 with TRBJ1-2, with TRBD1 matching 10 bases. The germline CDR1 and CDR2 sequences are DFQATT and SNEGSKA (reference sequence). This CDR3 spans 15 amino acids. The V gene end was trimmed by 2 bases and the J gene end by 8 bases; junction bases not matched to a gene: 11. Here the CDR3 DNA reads TGCAGTGCTAGATATAATTTCGGGACAGGGGACGGCTACACCTTC. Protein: CSARYNFGTGDGYTF.

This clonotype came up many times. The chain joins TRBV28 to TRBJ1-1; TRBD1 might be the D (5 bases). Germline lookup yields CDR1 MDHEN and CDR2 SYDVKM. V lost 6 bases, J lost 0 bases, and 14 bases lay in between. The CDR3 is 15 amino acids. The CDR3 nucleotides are TGTGCCAGCAGCCCTACCGGGACGGTGAACACTGAAGCTTTCTTT. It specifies CASSPTGTVNTEAFF.

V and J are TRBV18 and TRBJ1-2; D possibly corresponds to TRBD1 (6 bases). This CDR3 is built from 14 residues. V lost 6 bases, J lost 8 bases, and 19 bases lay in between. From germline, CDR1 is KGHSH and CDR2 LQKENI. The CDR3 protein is CASSREGGAYGYTF. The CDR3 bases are TGTGCCAGCTCCCGCGAGGGGGGCGCCTACGGCTACACCTTC.

CDR3 protein: CASSLPGWTPRYTGELFF. The DNA of the CDR3 is TGTGCCAGTAGTCTCCCGGGTTGGACGCCTCGGTACACCGGGGAGCTGTTTTTT. The chain links TRBV19 to TRBJ2-2; D is unresolved. The CDR3 totals 18 residues. Germline-derived CDR1 and CDR2 are LNHDA and SQIVND (reference sequence). V lost 5 bases to trimming and J lost 3 bases, with 22 bases between them.